These 24 T cell receptor beta chains share one sample of origin, sequenced in a study of blood T cell repertoires in COVID-19. Measured with immunoSEQ multiplex PCR; TCRdb has only the in-frame clones, and not every one. The sample consists of 200,000 to 250,000 clones, about 86% of them appearing once. Sample: peripheral blood. These receptors all come from a woman in her forties or fifties with COVID-19, enrolled during active disease.

The gene calls are TRBV2 and TRBJ1-1; TRBD1 matches 7 bases. V shed 3 bases, J shed 1 base, and the junction held 8 bases outside the gene matches. Germline lookup yields CDR1 SNHLY and CDR2 FYNNEI. CDR3 length: 16 amino acids. The CDR3, as DNA: TGTGCCAGCAGTGACCCCCGGGACAGAGAGAACACTGAAGCTTTCTTT. It translates to CASSDPRDRENTEAFF.

The chain uses TRBV4-1 and TRBJ1-6, with D hard to call. V gave up 0 bases and J gave up 14 bases, with 17 bases separating them. Germline lookup yields CDR1 MGHRA and CDR2 YSYEKL. The CDR3 has 15 residues. The CDR3 coding sequence is TGCGCCAGCAGCCAAGATCCACAGCCCCAGGTGGCCCTCCACTTT. It is translated as CASSQDPQPQVALHF.

J is TRBJ1-1 and V is TRBV10-3, with D hard to call. This CDR3 has 14 amino acids. Deletions cut 6 bases from V and 1 base from J, with 12 bases between. CDR1 ENHRY and CDR2 SYGVKD come from the germline V gene. In DNA, the CDR3 is TGTGCCATCAGACCATCAGGCCAGAACACTGAAGCTTTCTTT. Amino acids: CAIRPSGQNTEAFF.

This rearrangement joins TRBV27 to TRBJ2-7; D might be TRBD1 (6 bases). The CDR3 has 14 residues. CDR1 is MNHEY, CDR2 SMNVEV, per germline (reference sequence). The V gene lost 0 bases and the J gene lost 6 bases, with 12 bases spanning the gap. The chain's CDR3 is CASSLSVTGSEQYF. As DNA, the CDR3 is TGTGCCAGCAGTTTATCGGTGACAGGCAGCGAGCAGTACTTC.

The CDR3 loop is CASSLSVKRRVNQPQHF. The CDR3 nucleotides read TGTGCCAGCAGTTTAAGTGTGAAGCGCAGGGTCAATCAGCCCCAGCATTTT. This chain links TRBV28 with TRBJ1-5, with D possibly being TRBD1 (5 bases). Per germline, CDR1 MDHEN and CDR2 SYDVKM. The CDR3 loop spans 17 amino acids. V was pared by 2 bases and J by 3 bases, with 17 bases between.

Remarks on this clone: Other nucleotide sequences from this sample produce the same CDR3. The genes are TRBV6-5 and TRBJ2-1; a weak D match, TRBD1 (5 bases). Germline V CDR1 and CDR2: MNHEY, SVGAGI. The V end lost 6 bases, the J end lost 3 bases, and 9 bases lay between the germline ends. The CDR3 consists of 13 residues. The CDR3 here is CASSYDSYNEQFF. Written as DNA, the CDR3 is TGTGCCAGCAGCTACGACAGCTACAATGAGCAGTTCTTC.

The chain is built from TRBV7-9 and TRBJ1-3, with D perhaps matching TRBD1 (5 bases). The CDR3 covers 15 residues. Between the trimmed V and J ends, which lost 2 bases and 1 base, there was a span of 9 bases. Germline V gene sequence: CDR1 SEHNR, CDR2 FQNEAQ (reference sequence). Here the CDR3 reads CASSLLAGSGNTIYF. The CDR3, as DNA: TGTGCCAGCAGCTTATTGGCAGGGTCTGGAAACACCATATATTTT.

The chain carries TRBV7-9 and TRBJ1-5; 7 nucleotides match TRBD1. After removal of 1 base from V and 7 bases from J, the junction contained 7 bases not matched to a gene. CDR1 SEHNR and CDR2 FQNEAQ come from the germline V gene (reference sequence). The CDR3 contains 15 residues. The CDR3 sequence: CASSLGGRGKQPQHF. In DNA, the CDR3 is TGTGCCAGCAGCTTAGGTGGCAGGGGGAAACAGCCCCAGCATTTT.

The CDR3 sequence is CASTLTGTGLANYGYTF. In DNA form, the CDR3 reads TGTGCCAGCACCCTAACCGGGACAGGCCTAGCTAACTATGGCTACACCTTC. The gene calls are TRBV27 and TRBJ1-2, with 8 positions matching TRBD1. The junction had 13 bases not matched to a gene; V was cut back by 7 bases and J by 0 bases. The CDR3 loop spans 17 amino acids. Germline V gene data show CDR1 as MNHEY and CDR2 as SMNVEV (reference sequence).

With respect to this clone: Within the sample, other DNA sequences also encode this same CDR3. The chain links TRBV6-6 to TRBJ1-1, with D perhaps TRBD1 (5 bases). The germline CDR1 and CDR2 sequences are MNHNY and SVGAGI (reference sequence). The CDR3 has 14 residues. Deletions cut 2 bases from V and 1 base from J, with 8 bases between. CDR3 in DNA: TGTGCCAGCAGTTACGTAAGGGGGAACACTGAAGCTTTCTTT. Translation gives CASSYVRGNTEAFF.

This chain uses TRBV6-1 with TRBJ2-7, with TRBD1 as a possible D gene (5 bases). This CDR3 contains 14 residues. V dropped 2 bases and J dropped 5 bases, with 13 bases sitting between them. Germline V gene data show CDR1 as MNHNS and CDR2 as SASEGT. Here the CDR3 DNA reads TGTGCCAGCAGTGAACAGGGTATCTTGGACGAGCAGTACGTC. Its translation: CASSEQGILDEQYV.

The rearrangement links TRBV28 to TRBJ2-7; perhaps TRBD2 as D (6 bases). Germline values: CDR1 MDHEN, CDR2 SYDVKM. The CDR3 length is 17 residues. V lost 5 bases to trimming and J lost 3 bases, with 23 bases between them. As DNA, the CDR3 is TGTGCCAGCAGTCGGCGACGGGGTCGGGGGAACGGCTACGAGCAGTACGTC. The encoded protein is CASSRRRGRGNGYEQYV.

V is TRBV10-3 and J is TRBJ2-3, with D possibly matching TRBD2 (6 bases). V was clipped by 6 bases and J by 2 bases, with 9 bases between them. There are 13 residues in the CDR3. Germline V lookup: CDR1 ENHRY, CDR2 SYGVKD. This CDR3 reads CAIRGLNTDTQYF. DNA of the CDR3: TGTGCCATCAGGGGACTGAACACAGATACGCAGTATTTT.

The chain combines TRBV27 with TRBJ1-1; D possibly corresponds to TRBD1 (6 bases). The V end lost 7 bases, the J end lost 2 bases, and 11 bases lay between the germline ends. The germline CDR1 and CDR2 sequences are MNHEY and SMNVEV (reference sequence). This CDR3 has 13 amino acids. As DNA, the CDR3 is TGTGCCAGCATGGACAGATTCAACACTGAAGCTTTCTTT. It encodes CASMDRFNTEAFF.

CDR3 bases: TGTGCCACCAGTGGGTCCCCACTCGTAGAGAGCACTAGCACAGATACGCAGTATTTT. Amino acids: CATSGSPLVESTSTDTQYF. The chain joins TRBV24-1 to TRBJ2-3, with unresolved D. Trimming shortened V by 5 bases and J by 0 bases, and 23 bases separated the two germline ends. CDR3 length: 19 residues. Per the germline V gene, CDR1 is KGHDR and CDR2 is SFDVKD.

V and J are TRBV4-1 and TRBJ1-6, with D perhaps matching TRBD1 (6 bases). Trimming removed 1 base from V and 7 bases from J, with 14 bases in between. This CDR3 contains 16 residues. Germline CDR1 reads MGHRA; CDR2 reads YSYEKL. The CDR3 region is CASSQVSWGPNSPLHF. The CDR3 coding sequence is TGCGCCAGCAGCCAAGTAAGCTGGGGGCCCAATTCACCCCTCCACTTT.

The CDR3 reads CASKSGIGYTF. CDR3 sequence (DNA): TGTGCCAGCAAATCAGGGATCGGCTACACCTTC. The chain recombines TRBV27 with TRBJ1-2; D is perhaps TRBD1 (5 bases). V lost 7 bases and J 8 bases, leaving 11 bases between the germline ends. Germline V gives CDR1 MNHEY, CDR2 SMNVEV (reference sequence). CDR3 length: 11 amino acids.

This clone was detected once. This chain uses TRBV28 with TRBJ2-6; TRBD1 matches 8 bases. CDR3 size: 16 residues. In germline, CDR1 is MDHEN, CDR2 SYDVKM. V was pared by 1 base and J by 4 bases, with 3 bases of the junction left unmatched. Here the CDR3 DNA reads TGTGCCAGCAGTTTATCAGGGGGCTTCGGGGCCAACGTCCTGACTTTC. It is translated as CASSLSGGFGANVLTF.

The V call is TRBV28, the J call TRBJ1-4; D gene ambiguous. The V end was cut by 5 bases, the J end by 2 bases, with 9 bases between. Germline V gives CDR1 MDHEN, CDR2 SYDVKM. CDR3 size: 14 residues. The CDR3 sequence: CASSLPRTNEKLFF. For the CDR3, the DNA is TGTGCCAGCAGTCTACCTAGGACTAATGAAAAACTGTTTTTT.

V and J are TRBV9 and TRBJ1-1; possible D gene TRBD1, 6 bases. There are 14 residues in the CDR3. The V end lost 2 bases, the J end lost 1 base, and 9 bases lay between the germline ends. Germline CDR1 SGDLS, CDR2 YYNGEE. This CDR3 reads CASSVKGENTEAFF. The CDR3 coding sequence is TGTGCCAGCAGCGTCAAGGGGGAGAACACTGAAGCTTTCTTT.

J is TRBJ2-4 and V is TRBV5-1; D may be TRBD2 (5 bases). From germline, CDR1 is SGHRS and CDR2 YFSETQ. This CDR3 has 11 residues. The V end was cut by 5 bases, the J end by 8 bases, with 8 bases between. The CDR3 bases are TGCGCCAGCAGGGAGAGGGACATTCAGTACTTC. Translated, it gives CASRERDIQYF.

V and J are TRBV6-5 and TRBJ1-1; 11 bases match TRBD1. Germline loops: CDR1 MNHEY, CDR2 SVGAGI. This CDR3 contains 16 residues. The J segment lost 3 bases and the V segment lost 4 bases, leaving 7 bases of the junction unmatched. The CDR3 loop is CASSSEGQGVDTEAFF. CDR3 DNA: TGTGCCAGCAGTTCCGAGGGACAGGGGGTGGACACTGAAGCTTTCTTT.

This chain links TRBV7-8 with TRBJ1-1; TRBD1 might be the D (5 bases). V lost 5 bases to trimming and J lost 4 bases, with 14 bases between them. The germline CDR1 and CDR2 sequences are SGHVS and FQNEAQ. The CDR3 extends over 14 amino acids. Written as DNA, the CDR3 is TGTGCCAGCAGCCCCGGGGGGTTGGCCACTGAAGCTTTCTTT. Protein: CASSPGGLATEAFF.

The chain carries TRBV10-2 and TRBJ2-2; tentative D call: TRBD1 (6 bases). The CDR3 loop spans 16 amino acids. Germline CDR1 is WSHSY and CDR2 is SAAADI. Trimming shortened V by 3 bases and J by 6 bases, and 17 bases separated the two germline ends. The CDR3 region is CASSDPNRVGPGELFF. CDR3 DNA: TGCGCCAGCAGTGACCCCAACAGGGTGGGTCCCGGGGAGCTGTTTTTT.